This T cell receptor beta chain was captured in a study of metastatic and nonmetastatic thyroid tumors. This CDR3 is built from 15 residues. The V and J ends lost 2 bases and 3 bases respectively, with 11 bases between them. Per the germline V gene, CDR1 is MNHEY and CDR2 is SVGEGT. This clone was observed at least ten times. Its cognate antigen is unknown. Each patient came to thyroid surgery without any prior treatment (of any kind). MiXCR re-clonotyped the PCR reads for TCRdb. The table lists about 24,000 clones, 20% to 25% of them singletons. Study-level points and caveats: The reported finding was significantly higher TCR beta diversity in malignant thyroid tumors relative to benign nodules, in blood and tumor.

Sequencing input: blood. The clonotype originates from a male donor with papillary thyroid cancer or a benign thyroid nodule (not recorded which). Some clones in this sample may be carry-over from other donors' samples. V and J are TRBV6-2 or TRBV6-3 and TRBJ2-1; D may be TRBD1 (6 bases). CDR3 region: CASSYGGHHYNEQFF. The DNA for the CDR3 is TGTGCCAGCAGTTACGGGGGACACCACTACAATGAGCAGTTCTTC.